What follows describes a single T cell receptor (beta chain). Time point in this sample: newly diagnosed GD, antithyroid drugs for less than 3 months. PBMC RNA served as the TCR library source. The patients were enrolled through endocrinology in Xi'an, China. The data stem from a study of regulatory T cells in long-lasting Graves disease. V shed 1 base and J shed 0 bases, with 13 bases lying between them. The CDR3 loop spans 17 amino acids. Germline V gene sequence: CDR1 SGHTA, CDR2 FQGNSA. Sequencing libraries for TCR beta were prepared with iRepertoire HTBI primers and Arm-PCR of CDR3 regions. From the multiplex PCR reads, TCRdb called clonotypes with MiXCR, one entry per CDR3 protein. The sample includes around 500,000 distinct CDR3 sequences, about 11% seen only once; the top ten take around 10%. This same sample was also part of a study on T cells in Graves' hyperthyroidism and ophthalmopathy.

This sequence originates from a woman aged 25 to 39 with Graves disease. The source was peripheral blood mononuclear cells (PBMCs), collected at new diagnosis, from a patient treated with antithyroid drugs. The chain uses TRBV7-2 and TRBJ1-3, with D unclear. The CDR3 DNA reads TGTGCCAGCAGCTTAGTGTCCAGCTCGATCTCTGGAAACACCATATATTTT. Translating it yields CASSLVSSSISGNTIYF. Looking up the rest from reference TRBV7-2 and TRBJ1-3 gives the full variable domain: GAGVSQSPSNKVTEKGKDVELRCDPISGHTALYWYRQSLGQGLEFLIYFQGNSAPDKSGLPSDRFSAERTGGSVSTLTIQRTQQEDSAVYLCASSLVSSSISGNTIYFGEGSWLTVV.